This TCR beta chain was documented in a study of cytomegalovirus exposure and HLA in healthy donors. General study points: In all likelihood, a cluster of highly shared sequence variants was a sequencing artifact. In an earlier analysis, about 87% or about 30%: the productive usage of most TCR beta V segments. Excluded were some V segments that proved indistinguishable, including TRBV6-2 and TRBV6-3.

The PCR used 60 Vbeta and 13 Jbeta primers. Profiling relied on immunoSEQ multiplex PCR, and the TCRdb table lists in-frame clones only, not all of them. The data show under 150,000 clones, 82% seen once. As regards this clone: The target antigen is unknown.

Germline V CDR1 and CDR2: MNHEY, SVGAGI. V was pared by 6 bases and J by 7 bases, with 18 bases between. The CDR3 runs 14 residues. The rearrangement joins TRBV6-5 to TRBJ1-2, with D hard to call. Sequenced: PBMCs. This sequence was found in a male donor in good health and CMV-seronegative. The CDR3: CASSPAAGLAGYTF. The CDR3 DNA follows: TGTGCCAGCAGCCCCGCAGCAGGATTGGCTGGCTACACCTTC.